This T cell receptor beta chain stems from a study of cytomegalovirus exposure and HLA in healthy donors. This clone has just a few counts. Its target is not known. Whole-study findings and limits: Association of approximately 16,000 TCR beta sequences with HLA alleles was found at 0.05 false discovery rate in a later analysis. Analyses of presence and absence presupposed an approximately uniform sequencing depth across donors. Researchers reported from a later analysis that most CMV-associated TCR beta chains appeared HLA-restricted.

The CDR3 spans 15 residues. V was clipped by 1 base and J by 7 bases; unmatched bases: 7. Germline V gene sequence: CDR1 SGHNT, CDR2 YYREEE (reference sequence). The PCR used 60 Vbeta and 13 Jbeta primers. Per the authors' pipeline: Later, an analysis found 75 million to 100 million unique TCR beta chains, and some 10 million of these were shared. Sequenced by immunoSEQ multiplex PCR; TCRdb stores in-frame clones only, minus some. Clone size and the V and J calls come from that table; the DNA yielded D and trimming. The repertoire has some 150,000 clones, about 85% of them found once; the top ten carry 2% to 2.5%.

The specimen sequenced was PBMCs. This TCR was sampled from a boy aged 2 to 10 in good health and CMV-seronegative. The chain couples TRBV5-4 to TRBJ1-3; 8 bases are shared with TRBD1. CDR3 region: CASSLPTGEVNTIYF. CDR3 in DNA: TGTGCCAGCAGCTTGCCGACAGGGGAGGTGAACACCATATATTTT. Full variable domain (rest looked up from reference TRBV5-4 and TRBJ1-3): ETGVTQSPTHLIKTRGQQVTLRCSSQSGHNTVSWYQQALGQGPQFIFQYYREEENGRGNFPPRFSGLQFPNYSSELNVNALELDDSALYLCASSLPTGEVNTIYFGEGSWLTVV.